The 27 T cell receptor beta chains given below trace back to one sample, sequenced in a study of shared clonotypes between healthy human individuals. TCRdb keeps only in-frame clones here, not all; method: immunoSEQ multiplex PCR. The top ten clones hold over 1.5% of a sample with 550,000 to 850,000 clones, 72% of them seen once. Source material: memory CD4+ T cells sorted from blood. The subset is: CD45RA-negative fraction. Receptors originate from a woman aged 30 to 39 in good health.

The chain recombines TRBV7-9 with TRBJ2-7; D gene uncertain. Trimming cost V 5 bases and J 6 bases, with 11 bases left between them. This CDR3 has 12 residues. Germline CDR1 SEHNR, CDR2 FQNEAQ (reference sequence). The CDR3 region has the DNA TGTGCCAGCAGCCCAGACCGGAGCGAGCAGTACTTC. Amino acids: CASSPDRSEQYF.

The chain combines TRBV5-1 with TRBJ1-1, with D maybe TRBD1 (6 bases). Deletions cut 4 bases from V and 1 base from J, with 11 bases between. The germline CDR1 and CDR2 sequences are SGHRS and YFSETQ. CDR3 length: 14 amino acids. CDR3 protein: CASSPAGQNTEAFF. DNA for the CDR3: TGCGCCAGCAGCCCGGCGGGACAGAACACTGAAGCTTTCTTT.

The chain has TRBV27 and TRBJ2-5; D possibly corresponds to TRBD2 (5 bases). The DNA end lines up better with TRBJ2-7; the J call may be wrong. The CDR3 is 14 residues long. CDR1 and CDR2 (germline): MNHEY, SMNVEV (reference sequence). The DNA for the CDR3 is TGTGCCAGCAGTGCCGGGAACCACTCCTACGAGCAGTACTTC. This codes for CASSAGNHSYEQYF.

This sequence joins TRBV18 and TRBJ2-5; D gene unclear. The CDR3 is 14 residues long. V dropped 5 bases and J dropped 2 bases, with 12 bases sitting between them. Per germline, CDR1 KGHSH and CDR2 LQKENI. The CDR3 nucleotides read TGTGCCAGCTCAGAGCCAGTACGGCAAGAGACCCAGTACTTC. Its translation is CASSEPVRQETQYF.

The chain is built from TRBV7-2 and TRBJ2-6; D perhaps matches TRBD2 (5 bases). V was shortened by 6 bases and J by 0 bases, with 12 bases between the two germline ends. Per the germline V gene, CDR1 is SGHTA and CDR2 is FQGNSA. CDR3 length: 16 amino acids. CDR3 residues: CASSRDGVSGANVLTF. As DNA, the CDR3 is TGTGCCAGCAGTCGAGACGGGGTCTCTGGGGCCAACGTCCTGACTTTC.

This chain uses TRBV20-1 with TRBJ1-1; D call uncertain. V dropped 2 bases and J dropped 8 bases, with 9 bases sitting between them. The CDR3 is 11 residues long. Per the germline V gene, CDR1 is DFQATT and CDR2 is SNEGSKA (reference sequence). CDR3: CSARLSEEAFF. The CDR3 region has the DNA TGCAGTGCTAGATTGTCAGAAGAAGCTTTCTTT.

The rearrangement links TRBV7-8 to TRBJ1-5; D gene ambiguous. The CDR3 has 12 residues. Trimming left V 5 bases short and J 8 bases short, with 10 bases between. Germline values: CDR1 SGHVS, CDR2 FQNEAQ. The CDR3 is CASSKLWKPQHF. The DNA of the CDR3 is TGTGCCAGCAGCAAGTTATGGAAGCCCCAGCATTTT.

CDR3: CASRSGRDYGYTF. The CDR3 DNA sequence: TGTGCCAGTAGATCAGGGCGGGACTATGGCTACACCTTC. The chain couples TRBV19 to TRBJ1-2; a possible D gene is TRBD1 (5 bases). The V gene lost 6 bases and the J gene lost 3 bases, with 11 bases spanning the gap. Germline loops: CDR1 LNHDA, CDR2 SQIVND (reference sequence). There are 13 residues in the CDR3.

The chain's CDR3 is CASSLGIGGQETQYF. CDR3 DNA: TGCGCCAGCAGCTTGGGGATCGGGGGACAAGAGACCCAGTACTTC. The V call is TRBV5-1, the J call TRBJ2-5; tentatively, D is TRBD2 (6 bases). This CDR3 has 15 amino acids. The V gene lost 0 bases and the J gene lost 2 bases, with 11 bases spanning the gap. Germline V CDR1 and CDR2: SGHRS, YFSETQ.

The genes are TRBV7-9 and TRBJ2-1; D uncertain. In germline, CDR1 is SEHNR, CDR2 FQNEAQ (reference sequence). CDR3 length: 17 amino acids. The V and J ends lost 1 base and 0 bases respectively, with 13 bases between them. The CDR3 coding sequence is TGTGCCAGCAGCTTAGTGGCTAGTTCTAGCTCCTACAATGAGCAGTTCTTC. Translating it yields CASSLVASSSSYNEQFF.

The rearrangement joins TRBV28 to TRBJ1-5; TRBD1 might be the D (5 bases). Trimming left V 2 bases short and J 4 bases short, with 9 bases between. Germline V gene lookup returns CDR1 MDHEN and CDR2 SYDVKM. This CDR3 is 14 amino acids long. The CDR3 here is CASSLRGSNQPQHF. CDR3 DNA: TGTGCCAGCAGTTTACGGGGGTCAAATCAGCCCCAGCATTTT.

This clone has only one observation. The chain has TRBV2 and TRBJ2-7; D might be TRBD1 (6 bases). The CDR3 runs 14 residues. Germline V gene data show CDR1 as SNHLY and CDR2 as FYNNEI. V was clipped by 7 bases and J by 1 base, with 14 bases between them. The CDR3 DNA is TGTGCCAGCAAGCGGACAGCAAAGTCCTACGAGCAGTACTTC. This gives the protein CASKRTAKSYEQYF.

V usage is TRBV2 and J usage is TRBJ1-4; D is uncertain. Trimming left V 2 bases short and J 7 bases short, with 14 bases between. The CDR3 length is 15 residues. Germline V CDR1 and CDR2: SNHLY, FYNNEI. CDR3 sequence reads: CASSERPDPSEKLFF. The CDR3 DNA reads as TGTGCCAGCAGTGAACGACCAGATCCGAGTGAAAAACTGTTTTTT.

This clone has only a few counts. The J gene is TRBJ1-3, the V gene TRBV28; no firm D call. V was pared by 3 bases and J by 2 bases, with 8 bases between. This CDR3 region has 14 residues. CDR1 MDHEN and CDR2 SYDVKM come from the germline V gene. In nucleotides, the CDR3 is TGTGCCAGCAGTTTCCACACTACTGGAAACACCATATATTTT. Translated: CASSFHTTGNTIYF.

The J gene is TRBJ1-2, the V gene TRBV10-3; possibly TRBD1 for D (6 bases). The germline V gene has CDR1 ENHRY and CDR2 SYGVKD. Trimming left V 1 base short and J 5 bases short, with 8 bases between. The CDR3 contains 13 residues. CDR3 DNA sequence: TGTGCCATCAGTGAGTGGACAGTATATGGCTACACCTTC. This translates into CAISEWTVYGYTF.

The chain employs TRBV27 and TRBJ2-7, with 8 bases matching TRBD2. Germline CDR1 is MNHEY and CDR2 is SMNVEV (reference sequence). V gave up 3 bases and J gave up 3 bases; unmatched junction bases: 10. The CDR3 consists of 16 residues. The CDR3 spells CASSFGGGGGFYEQYF. The CDR3 nucleotides are TGTGCCAGCAGTTTCGGGGGGGGCGGGGGCTTCTACGAGCAGTACTTC.

Worth noting for this clone: The same CDR3 arises from other DNA sequences in this sample as well. The chain links TRBV5-6 to TRBJ2-3, with no clear D. Germline CDR1 is SGHDT and CDR2 is YYEEEE. This CDR3 is 11 amino acids long. V dropped 4 bases and J dropped 4 bases, with 4 bases sitting between them. CDR3 sequence (DNA): TGTGCCAGCAGCCTTGCAGATACGCAGTATTTT. Translating gives CASSLADTQYF.

The gene calls are TRBV7-2 and TRBJ1-6; D remains ambiguous. CDR1 is SGHTA and CDR2 is FQGNSA in the germline V gene. V shed 5 bases and J shed 1 base, with 6 bases lying between them. This CDR3 has 14 residues. The CDR3 coding sequence is TGTGCCAGCAGCCGTGGGTCCTATAATTCACCCCTCCACTTT. This sequence encodes CASSRGSYNSPLHF.

The chain carries TRBV4-2 and TRBJ1-2; D is perhaps TRBD1 (5 bases). The CDR3 spans 16 residues. V was shortened by 1 base and J by 6 bases, with 18 bases between the two germline ends. Germline CDR1 and CDR2: LGHNA and YNFKEQ. The CDR3 sequence: CASSQVKDTTWDGYTF. CDR3 bases: TGTGCCAGCAGCCAAGTAAAGGACACCACTTGGGATGGCTACACCTTC.

This sequence joins TRBV5-1 and TRBJ1-1, with a weak D call TRBD1 (6 bases). This CDR3 is built from 13 residues. Germline V gene sequence: CDR1 SGHRS, CDR2 YFSETQ. Trimming took off 1 base at V and 8 bases at J, with 12 bases between the two ends. CDR3 amino acids: CASSLLTTGEAFF. CDR3 sequence (DNA): TGCGCCAGCAGCTTGCTAACTACAGGGGAAGCTTTCTTT.

This clone has at least ten counts. The V call is TRBV28, the J call TRBJ2-3, with 10 bases fitting TRBD2. Losses at the gene ends were 7 bases for V and 6 bases for J; bases not matched to a gene: 13. The CDR3 is 16 amino acids. Per germline, CDR1 MDHEN and CDR2 SYDVKM. The CDR3 DNA sequence: TGTGCCAGCACCTCACCTAGCGGGAGTCACCCCGATACGCAGTATTTT. Its protein is CASTSPSGSHPDTQYF. Variable domain in full (rest from reference TRBV28 and TRBJ2-3): DVKVTQSSRYLVKRTGEKVFLECVQDMDHENMFWYRQDPGLGLRLIYFSYDVKMKEKGDIPEGYSVSREKKERFSLILESASTNQTSMYLCASTSPSGSHPDTQYFGPGTRLTVL.

This clone has only one observation. This chain uses TRBV28 with TRBJ2-7; possibly TRBD1 for D (5 bases). Trimming cost V 3 bases and J 6 bases, with 15 bases left between them. CDR1 is MDHEN and CDR2 is SYDVKM in the germline V gene. The CDR3 runs 14 residues. The CDR3 nucleotides are TGTGCCAGCAGTTTGGCAGGGCGAACGTCCGAGCAGTACTTC. Translation: CASSLAGRTSEQYF.

This clone was seen more than once but under ten times. The J gene is TRBJ1-1, the V gene TRBV28, with D maybe TRBD1 (5 bases). The CDR3 runs to 18 residues. Germline V gene sequence: CDR1 MDHEN, CDR2 SYDVKM. Trimming pared 4 bases from V and 4 bases from J, leaving 25 bases between. CDR3: CASSSLGPMEGVGTEAFF. The CDR3 DNA reads TGTGCCAGCAGTTCCCTCGGACCGATGGAAGGGGTGGGCACTGAAGCTTTCTTT.

As regards this clone: This may stem from a read error, because a much larger clone lies one nucleotide away. The identical CDR3 is also encoded by other nucleotide sequences in the sample. The chain links TRBV5-1 to TRBJ1-3; tentatively, D is TRBD1 (6 bases). The length of the CDR3 is 14 residues. CDR1 SGHRS and CDR2 YFSETQ come from the germline V gene. The V gene lost 4 bases and the J gene lost 2 bases, with 10 bases spanning the gap. CDR3 nucleotide sequence: TGCGCCAGCAGCCCCGGGACAACTGGAAACACCATATATTTT. It is translated as CASSPGTTGNTIYF.

The chain is built from TRBV6-1 and TRBJ2-1, with D perhaps matching TRBD2 (5 bases). Trimming pared 9 bases from V and 8 bases from J, leaving 14 bases between. CDR3 length: 12 residues. Germline-derived CDR1 and CDR2 are MNHNS and SASEGT. The CDR3 DNA reads TGTGCCAGTCTTAGCCCCGGGGATGAGCAGTTCTTC. The encoded protein is CASLSPGDEQFF.

The chain carries TRBV2 and TRBJ1-4, with D perhaps matching TRBD1 (5 bases). The V end was cut by 1 base, the J end by 7 bases, with 13 bases between. CDR3 size: 15 residues. CDR1 and CDR2 (germline): SNHLY, FYNNEI. The CDR3 protein is CASSEGPNQGEKLFF. Written as DNA, the CDR3 is TGTGCCAGCAGTGAAGGGCCCAACCAGGGTGAAAAACTGTTTTTT.

The chain combines TRBV14 with TRBJ1-1; D is undetermined. Germline V gene data show CDR1 as SGHDN and CDR2 as FVKESK. The length of the CDR3 is 13 residues. The V and J ends lost 3 bases and 5 bases respectively, with 10 bases between them. CDR3 in DNA: TGTGCCAGCAGCCAGCTCGTTAGTACTGAAGCTTTCTTT. It yields the protein CASSQLVSTEAFF.